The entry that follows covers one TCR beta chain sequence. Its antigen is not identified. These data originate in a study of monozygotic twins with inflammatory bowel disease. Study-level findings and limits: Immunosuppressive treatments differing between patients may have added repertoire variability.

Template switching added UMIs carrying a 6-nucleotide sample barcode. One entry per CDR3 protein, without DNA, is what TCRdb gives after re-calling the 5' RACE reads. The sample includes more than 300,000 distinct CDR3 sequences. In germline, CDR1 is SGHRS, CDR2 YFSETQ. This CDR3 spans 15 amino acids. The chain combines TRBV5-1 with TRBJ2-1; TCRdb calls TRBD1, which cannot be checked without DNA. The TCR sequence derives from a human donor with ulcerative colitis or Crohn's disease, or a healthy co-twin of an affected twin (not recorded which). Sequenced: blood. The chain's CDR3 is CASSLLQGAYNEQFF. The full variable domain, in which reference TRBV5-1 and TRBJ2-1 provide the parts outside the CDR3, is KAGVTQTPRYLIKTRGQQVTLSCSPISGHRSVSWYQQTPGQGLQFLFEYFSETQRNKGNFPGRFSGRQFSNSRSEMNVSTLELGDSALYLCASSLLQGAYNEQFFGPGTRLTVL.